Listed below are T cell receptor beta chains from one sample, sequenced in a study of T-cell memory formation after mild COVID-19. TCRdb re-analysed the 5' RACE reads in MiXCR, keeping a single row per CDR3 protein. The table lists fewer than 700,000 distinct CDR3 sequences, about 20% of them singletons. The specimen was PBMCs or a T cell subset sorted from them (not recorded which). The receptors were gathered from an adult woman who had mild COVID-19 (a few samples of this study predate the infection). Cell type and time point are not known. Each CDR3 is given with its conserved first and last residue. The D gene is left open where the match is weak. Only some rows state a clone size, as once, few, many or a class for expanded clones.

clone_size: .; j_call: TRBJ2-2; v_call: TRBV7-3; d_call: TRBD1; cdr3_nt: TGTGCCAGCAGCATTGACAGGGGGCGGACCGGGGAGCTGTTTTTT; cdr3_aa: CASSIDRGRTGELFF
clone_size: many; j_call: TRBJ2-3; v_call: TRBV29-1; d_call: TRBD2; cdr3_nt: TGCAGCGTTGAGGCGGGAGTGGATACGCAGTATTTT; cdr3_aa: CSVEAGVDTQYF
clone_size: .; j_call: TRBJ2-1; v_call: TRBV4-1; d_call: .; cdr3_nt: TGCGCCAGCAGCCAAGGCCTCAGGGATGAGCAGTTCTTC; cdr3_aa: CASSQGLRDEQFF
clone_size: .; j_call: TRBJ2-7; v_call: TRBV6-2/TRBV6-3; d_call: TRBD2; cdr3_nt: TGTGCCAGCACCCGAAACCGGGGGGTGATCTACGAGCAGTACTTC; cdr3_aa: CASTRNRGVIYEQYF
clone_size: .; j_call: TRBJ2-3; v_call: TRBV11-3; d_call: .; cdr3_nt: TGTGCCAGCAGCCCTAGGGAAACAGATACGCAGTATTTT; cdr3_aa: CASSPRETDTQYF
clone_size: few; j_call: TRBJ2-3; v_call: TRBV24-1; d_call: TRBD2; cdr3_nt: TGTGCCACCAGTGCCCTGGGGGGGGACGGTACGCAGTATTTT; cdr3_aa: CATSALGGDGTQYF
clone_size: few; j_call: TRBJ2-2; v_call: TRBV7-9; d_call: .; cdr3_nt: TGTGCCAGCAGCCCTCCCACCGGGGGCCGGGGCACCGGGGAGCTGTTTTTT; cdr3_aa: CASSPPTGGRGTGELFF
clone_size: .; j_call: TRBJ1-1; v_call: TRBV12-3/TRBV12-4; d_call: .; cdr3_nt: TGTGCCAGCAGTTCCCAAGGACAGCGGACTGAAGCTTTCTTT; cdr3_aa: CASSSQGQRTEAFF
clone_size: .; j_call: TRBJ2-1; v_call: TRBV6-6; d_call: TRBD2; cdr3_nt: TGTGCCAGCAGTCTAGGGACTAGCGGGAGGGATGAGCAGTTCTTC; cdr3_aa: CASSLGTSGRDEQFF
clone_size: many; j_call: TRBJ2-2; v_call: TRBV7-9; d_call: .; cdr3_nt: TGTGCCAGCAGCTTAGTAGGGACACCGACCGGGGAGCTGTTTTTT; cdr3_aa: CASSLVGTPTGELFF
clone_size: .; j_call: TRBJ2-3; v_call: TRBV7-9; d_call: .; cdr3_nt: TGTGCCAGCAGCCGCGACTCCCAGTGGGATACGCAGTATTTT; cdr3_aa: CASSRDSQWDTQYF
clone_size: .; j_call: TRBJ2-5; v_call: TRBV7-2; d_call: .; cdr3_nt: TGTGCCAGCAGCCCCCACCCCCAGGGGGGAGAGGAGACCCAGTACTTC; cdr3_aa: CASSPHPQGGEETQYF
clone_size: .; j_call: TRBJ1-1; v_call: TRBV20-1; d_call: .; cdr3_nt: TGCAGTGCTAGAGATCGACGGGGGGCCGTGAACACTGAAGCTTTCTTT; cdr3_aa: CSARDRRGAVNTEAFF
clone_size: .; j_call: TRBJ1-1; v_call: TRBV6-5; d_call: .; cdr3_nt: TGTGCCAGCAGTTACAGACGGAACACTGAAGCTTTCTTT; cdr3_aa: CASSYRRNTEAFF
clone_size: few; j_call: TRBJ1-6; v_call: TRBV4-1; d_call: .; cdr3_nt: TGCGCCAGCAGCCAAGTAGTAGGGGCAGCTGGAGATTCACCCCTCCACTTT; cdr3_aa: CASSQVVGAAGDSPLHF
clone_size: few; j_call: TRBJ2-1; v_call: TRBV29-1; d_call: .; cdr3_nt: TGCAGTGCCCAGCCAGGGGACTACAATGAGCAGTTCTTC; cdr3_aa: CSAQPGDYNEQFF
clone_size: .; j_call: TRBJ2-7; v_call: TRBV20-1; d_call: .; cdr3_nt: TGCAGTGCTAGGGTGACTCATAGCTCCTACGAGCAGTACTTC; cdr3_aa: CSARVTHSSYEQYF